The rows below give T cell receptor beta chains drawn from one sample of a study of cytomegalovirus exposure and HLA in healthy donors. Profiling relied on immunoSEQ multiplex PCR, and the TCRdb table lists in-frame clones only, not all of them. Among some 320,000 clones listed, roughly 90% were seen once. The sample comprised PBMCs. The source of these receptors is a woman under 40 in good health and CMV-seropositive. CDR3s include the opening cysteine and the closing phenylalanine or tryptophan. D genes are given only for firm matches. A clone size is listed for some rows: how often the clone was seen (once, few, many), or a class if it is expanded.

TRBD2	TRBV2	TRBJ2-3	NA	CASSLVLAGYTDTQYF	TGTGCCAGCAGCCTAGTACTAGCGGGGTACACAGATACGCAGTATTTT
NA	TRBV9	TRBJ2-7	NA	CASSVGSQGGTYEQYF	TGTGCCAGCAGCGTAGGGTCCCAGGGAGGCACCTACGAGCAGTACTTC
NA	TRBV6-5	TRBJ2-7	NA	CASSTHLGRAYEQYF	TGTGCCAGCAGTACCCACCTAGGTAGGGCCTACGAGCAGTACTTC
TRBD2	TRBV28	TRBJ2-7	NA	CASSRGGSSYEQYF	TGTGCCAGCAGTCGCGGGGGTAGCTCCTACGAGCAGTACTTC
NA	TRBV18	TRBJ2-3	NA	CASSPPWDGTDTQYF	TGTGCCAGCTCACCCCCGTGGGACGGCACAGATACGCAGTATTTT
TRBD2	TRBV28	TRBJ2-7	NA	CASRQTSGHYEQYF	TGTGCCAGCAGGCAGACTAGCGGACACTACGAGCAGTACTTC
TRBD2	TRBV9	TRBJ2-1	NA	CASSVASGLPYNEQFF	TGTGCCAGCAGCGTCGCTAGCGGGCTACCCTACAATGAGCAGTTCTTC
TRBD1	TRBV28	TRBJ2-1	NA	CASSFWDRHNEQFF	TGTGCCAGCAGTTTTTGGGACAGGCACAATGAGCAGTTCTTC
NA	TRBV6-6	TRBJ1-1	NA	CASSKQVNTEAFF	TGTGCCAGCAGTAAACAGGTGAACACTGAAGCTTTCTTT
NA	TRBV13	TRBJ2-7	once	CASSSTGGTSSEQYF	TGTGCCAGCAGCTCCACTGGCGGGACCTCTAGCGAGCAGTACTTC
TRBD1	TRBV5-6	TRBJ1-2	few	CASSLPGQARYGYTF	TGTGCCAGCAGCCTACCGGGACAGGCCCGCTATGGCTACACCTTC
TRBD2	TRBV6-5	TRBJ2-3	NA	CASSYSRGGTDTQYF	TGTGCCAGCAGTTACTCACGGGGGGGCACAGATACGCAGTATTTT
TRBD1	TRBV7-6	TRBJ1-5	NA	CASSARGGQPQHF	TGTGCCAGCAGCGCCAGGGGGGGCCAGCCCCAGCATTTT
NA	TRBV28	TRBJ1-1	NA	CASKVGGNTEAFF	TGTGCCAGCAAAGTGGGGGGGAACACTGAAGCTTTCTTT
TRBD1	TRBV30	TRBJ1-5	NA	CAWNHRGLGNQPQHF	TGTGCCTGGAACCATAGGGGGCTGGGCAATCAGCCCCAGCATTTT
NA	TRBV4-2	TRBJ2-7	NA	CASSQWRGPYEQYF	TGTGCCAGCAGCCAATGGCGGGGGCCCTACGAGCAGTACTTC
NA	TRBV11-2	TRBJ1-5	NA	CASSLDRGQPQHF	TGTGCCAGCAGCTTAGATCGAGGTCAGCCCCAGCATTTT
NA	TRBV29-1	TRBJ1-1	NA	CSVVGGLNTEAFF	TGCAGCGTTGTCGGGGGGCTGAACACTGAAGCTTTCTTT
NA	TRBV30	TRBJ1-2	once	CAWNSYTF	TGTGCCTGGAACAGCTACACCTTC
NA	TRBV27	TRBJ1-5	NA	CASSLSGDQPQHF	TGTGCCAGCAGTTTATCGGGGGATCAGCCCCAGCATTTT
NA	TRBV5-5	TRBJ2-4	few	CASSLELAKNIQYF	TGTGCCAGCAGCTTGGAGCTAGCCAAAAACATTCAGTACTTC
TRBD1	TRBV4-3	TRBJ2-7	NA	CASSRDRGGYEQYF	TGCGCCAGCAGCCGAGACAGGGGAGGCTACGAGCAGTACTTC
TRBD1	TRBV29-1	TRBJ1-4	NA	CSVRTGGYEKLFF	TGCAGCGTCAGGACAGGGGGCTATGAAAAACTGTTTTTT
TRBD1	TRBV28	TRBJ2-7	NA	CASSAPGQGRYEQYF	TGTGCCAGCAGTGCGCCGGGACAGGGGAGGTACGAGCAGTACTTC
NA	TRBV9	TRBJ1-1	NA	CASSVGGGVVDTEAFF	TGTGCCAGCAGCGTAGGCGGCGGGGTAGTCGACACTGAAGCTTTCTTT
NA	TRBV16	TRBJ1-5	few	CASSQSVYSNQPQHF	TGTGCCAGCAGCCAATCGGTATATAGCAATCAGCCCCAGCATTTT
TRBD1	TRBV2	TRBJ1-4	NA	CASSVRTGMEKKLFF	TGTGCCAGCAGTGTTCGGACAGGGATGGAGAAAAAACTGTTTTTT
NA	TRBV29-1	TRBJ2-1	NA	CSVDVLGYNNEQFF	TGCAGCGTCGATGTATTGGGGTATAACAATGAGCAGTTCTTC
NA	TRBV9	TRBJ2-2	NA	CASSWDGNTGELFF	TGTGCCAGCAGCTGGGATGGTAACACCGGGGAGCTGTTTTTT
NA	TRBV29-1	TRBJ1-1	few	CSVVIQESAFF	TGCAGCGTTGTGATCCAGGAATCAGCTTTCTTT
NA	TRBV5-4	TRBJ2-3	NA	CASSLEGPSDNTDTQYF	TGTGCCAGCAGCTTGGAGGGGCCCAGCGATAACACAGATACGCAGTATTTT
NA	TRBV27	TRBJ2-7	few	CASSLGQSYEQYF	TGTGCCAGCAGTTTAGGACAGAGCTACGAGCAGTACTTC
NA	TRBV7-2	TRBJ2-2	NA	CASSLLQTRAGELFF	TGTGCCAGCAGCTTACTCCAAACACGAGCCGGGGAGCTGTTTTTT
NA	TRBV5-4	TRBJ2-7	NA	CASSLYGVTYEQYF	TGTGCCAGCAGCCTATATGGGGTGACCTACGAGCAGTACTTC
NA	TRBV6-5	TRBJ1-5	NA	CASSYGAKQPQHF	TGTGCCAGCAGTTACGGGGCGAAACAGCCCCAGCATTTT
TRBD1	TRBV18	TRBJ1-2	NA	CASSPNTGGNGYTF	TGTGCCAGCTCACCCAACACAGGGGGCAATGGCTACACCTTC
TRBD1	TRBV7-2	TRBJ1-2	NA	CASSFPGQPLGYTF	TGTGCCAGCAGCTTCCCGGGACAGCCCCTTGGCTACACCTTC
NA	TRBV7-2	TRBJ2-3	NA	CASSPHPRGSSTDTQYF	TGTGCCAGCAGCCCACACCCCCGGGGGTCGAGTACAGATACGCAGTATTTT
NA	TRBV18	TRBJ1-2	NA	CASSPGPFDGYTF	TGTGCCAGCTCACCTGGACCCTTCGATGGCTACACCTTC
NA	TRBV27	TRBJ2-2	NA	CASTPSGPNTGELFF	TGTGCCAGCACACCGTCGGGACCCAATACCGGGGAGCTGTTTTTT
TRBD1	TRBV25-1	TRBJ2-2	few	CASSVAGGTGELFF	TGTGCCAGCAGTGTCGCAGGGGGCACCGGGGAGCTGTTTTTT
TRBD1	TRBV6-6	TRBJ2-5	NA	CASSYWDRGPQETQYF	TGTGCCAGCAGTTACTGGGACAGGGGGCCCCAGGAGACCCAGTACTTC
NA	TRBV30	TRBJ1-2	few	CAWSAHNGYTF	TGTGCCTGGAGTGCCCACAATGGCTACACCTTC
TRBD1	TRBV2	TRBJ1-1	NA	CASRTGESNEAFF	TGTGCCAGCAGGACAGGGGAATCGAATGAAGCTTTCTTT
NA	TRBV9	TRBJ1-2	NA	CASSAPSGAGGYTF	TGTGCCAGCAGCGCCCCTTCGGGGGCCGGTGGCTACACCTTC
NA	TRBV28	TRBJ2-7	NA	CASRPGKEGPYEQYF	TGTGCCAGCAGGCCAGGGAAGGAGGGCCCCTACGAGCAGTACTTC
TRBD1	TRBV27	TRBJ2-6	NA	CASHGQVSGANVLTF	TGTGCCAGTCACGGACAGGTCTCTGGGGCCAACGTCCTGACTTTC
TRBD2	TRBV28	TRBJ2-5	once	CASKTAGGGKETQYF	TGTGCCAGCAAAACAGCGGGAGGGGGAAAAGAGACCCAGTACTTC
NA	TRBV27	TRBJ1-5	NA	CASSPAAGYSNQPQHF	TGTGCCAGCAGTCCCGCCGCAGGGTATAGCAATCAGCCCCAGCATTTT
NA	TRBV6-5	TRBJ2-1	NA	CASSSLPNYNEQFF	TGTGCCAGCAGTTCCTTGCCGAATTACAATGAGCAGTTCTTC